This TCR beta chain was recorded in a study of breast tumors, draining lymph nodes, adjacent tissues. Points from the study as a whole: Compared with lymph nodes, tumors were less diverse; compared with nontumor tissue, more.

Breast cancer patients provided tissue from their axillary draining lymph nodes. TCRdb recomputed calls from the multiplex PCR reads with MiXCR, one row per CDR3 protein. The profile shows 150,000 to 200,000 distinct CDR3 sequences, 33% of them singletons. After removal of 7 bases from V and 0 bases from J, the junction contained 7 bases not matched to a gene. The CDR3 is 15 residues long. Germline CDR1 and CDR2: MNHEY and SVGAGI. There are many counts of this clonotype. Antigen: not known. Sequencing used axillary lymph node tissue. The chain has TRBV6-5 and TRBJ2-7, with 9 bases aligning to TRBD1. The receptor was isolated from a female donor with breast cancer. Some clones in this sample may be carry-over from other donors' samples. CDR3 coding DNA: TGTGCCAGCACAGCACAGGGGGCTCTCTCCTACGAGCAGTACTTC. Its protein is CASTAQGALSYEQYF.